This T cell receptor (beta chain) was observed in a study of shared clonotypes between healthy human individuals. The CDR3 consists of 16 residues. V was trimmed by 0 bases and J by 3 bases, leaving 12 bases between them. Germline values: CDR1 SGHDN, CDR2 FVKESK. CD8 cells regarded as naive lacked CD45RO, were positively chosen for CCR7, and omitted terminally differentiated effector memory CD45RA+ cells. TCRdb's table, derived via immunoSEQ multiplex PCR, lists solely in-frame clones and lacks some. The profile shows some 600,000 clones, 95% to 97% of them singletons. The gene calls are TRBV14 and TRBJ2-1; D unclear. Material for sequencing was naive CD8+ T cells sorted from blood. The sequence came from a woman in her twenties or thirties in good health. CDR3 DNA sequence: TGTGCCAGCAGCCAAGAAGAGATCACGATCTACAATGAGCAGTTCTTC. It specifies CASSQEEITIYNEQFF.